This TCR beta chain was documented in a study of response to subunit inactivated influenza vaccine. General study points: With each seasonal influenza vaccination, the authors suggested, few new T cells are recruited.

TCRdb re-called the RT-PCR reads through MiXCR, storing one row per CDR3 protein. In the table there are 650,000 to 800,000 distinct CDR3 sequences, approximately 13% of which are singletons. Ten or more counts support this clonotype. Its specificity is unknown. The material sequenced was PBMCs from blood, taken less than 15 days before vaccination. The TCR comes from a man in his fifties who received an inactivated influenza vaccine.

The CDR3: CASSLGRGAQETQYF. In DNA form, the CDR3 reads TGTGCCAGCAGCTTAGGGCGGGGGGCCCAAGAGACCCAGTACTTC. The rearrangement links TRBV7-2 to TRBJ2-5; 8 bases fit TRBD2. CDR1 is SGHTA, CDR2 FQGNSA, per germline. Trimming took 1 base from V and 1 from J; bases not matched to a gene: 2. The CDR3 is made up of 15 amino acids.